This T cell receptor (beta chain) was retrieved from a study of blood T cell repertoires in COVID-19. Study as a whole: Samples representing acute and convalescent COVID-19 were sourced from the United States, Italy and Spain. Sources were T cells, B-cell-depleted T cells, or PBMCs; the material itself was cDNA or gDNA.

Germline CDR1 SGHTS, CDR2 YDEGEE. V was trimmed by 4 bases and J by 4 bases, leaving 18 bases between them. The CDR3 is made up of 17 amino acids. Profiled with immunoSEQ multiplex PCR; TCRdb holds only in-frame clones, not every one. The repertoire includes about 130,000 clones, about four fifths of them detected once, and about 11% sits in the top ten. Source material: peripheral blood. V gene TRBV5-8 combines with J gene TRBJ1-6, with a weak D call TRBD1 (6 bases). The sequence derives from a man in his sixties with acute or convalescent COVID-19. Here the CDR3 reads CASSREPPGDYNSPLHF. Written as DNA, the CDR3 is TGTGCCAGCAGCCGGGAACCTCCAGGGGATTATAATTCACCCCTCCACTTT.